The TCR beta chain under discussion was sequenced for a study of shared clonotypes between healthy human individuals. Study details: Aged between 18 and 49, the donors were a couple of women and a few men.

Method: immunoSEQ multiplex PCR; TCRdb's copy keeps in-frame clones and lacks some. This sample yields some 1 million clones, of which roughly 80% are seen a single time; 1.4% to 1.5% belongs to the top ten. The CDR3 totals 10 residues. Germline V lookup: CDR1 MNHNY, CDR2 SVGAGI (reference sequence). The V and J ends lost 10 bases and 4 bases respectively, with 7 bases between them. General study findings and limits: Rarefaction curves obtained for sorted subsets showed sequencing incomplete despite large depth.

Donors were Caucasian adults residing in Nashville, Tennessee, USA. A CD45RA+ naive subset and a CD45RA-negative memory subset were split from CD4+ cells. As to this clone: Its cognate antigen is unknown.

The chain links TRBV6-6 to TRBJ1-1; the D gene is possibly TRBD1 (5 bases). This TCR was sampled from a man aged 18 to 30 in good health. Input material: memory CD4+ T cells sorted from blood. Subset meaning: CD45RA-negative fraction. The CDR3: CAMGVTEAFF. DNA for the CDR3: TGTGCCATGGGGGTCACTGAAGCTTTCTTT.